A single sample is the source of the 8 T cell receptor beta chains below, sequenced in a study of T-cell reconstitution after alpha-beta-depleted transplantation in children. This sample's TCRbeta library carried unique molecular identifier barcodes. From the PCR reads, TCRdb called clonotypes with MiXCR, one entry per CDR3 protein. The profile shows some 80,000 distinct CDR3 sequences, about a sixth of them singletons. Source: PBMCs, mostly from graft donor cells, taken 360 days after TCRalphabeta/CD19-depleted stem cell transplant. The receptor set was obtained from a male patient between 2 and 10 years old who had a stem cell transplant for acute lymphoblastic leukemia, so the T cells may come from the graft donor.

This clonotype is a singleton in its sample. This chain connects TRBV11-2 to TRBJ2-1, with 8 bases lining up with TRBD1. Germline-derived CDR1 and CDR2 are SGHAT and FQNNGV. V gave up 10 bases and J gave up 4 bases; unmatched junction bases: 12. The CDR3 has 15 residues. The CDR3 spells CATGTGDPRYNEQFF. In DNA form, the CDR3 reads TGTGCCACCGGGACAGGCGATCCCAGGTACAATGAGCAGTTCTTC.

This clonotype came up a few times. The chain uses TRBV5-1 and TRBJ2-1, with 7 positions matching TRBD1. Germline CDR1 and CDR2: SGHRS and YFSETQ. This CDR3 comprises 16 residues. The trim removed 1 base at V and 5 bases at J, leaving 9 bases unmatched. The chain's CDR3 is CASSLPPLTGHNEQFF. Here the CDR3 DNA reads TGCGCCAGCAGCTTGCCCCCATTGACAGGGCACAATGAGCAGTTCTTC.

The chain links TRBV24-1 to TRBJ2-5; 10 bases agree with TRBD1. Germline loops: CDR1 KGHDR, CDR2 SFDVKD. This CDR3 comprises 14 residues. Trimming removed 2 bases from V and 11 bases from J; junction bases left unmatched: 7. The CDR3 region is CATSDWDRGSEQYF. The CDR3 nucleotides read TGTGCCACCAGTGATTGGGACAGGGGAAGTGAGCAGTACTTC.

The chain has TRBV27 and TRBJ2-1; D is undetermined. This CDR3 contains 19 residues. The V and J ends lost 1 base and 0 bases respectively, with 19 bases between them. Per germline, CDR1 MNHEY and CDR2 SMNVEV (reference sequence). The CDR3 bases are TGTGCCAGCAGTTTATATCGGCCCTCTTGGTCGAGCTCCTACAATGAGCAGTTCTTC. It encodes CASSLYRPSWSSSYNEQFF.

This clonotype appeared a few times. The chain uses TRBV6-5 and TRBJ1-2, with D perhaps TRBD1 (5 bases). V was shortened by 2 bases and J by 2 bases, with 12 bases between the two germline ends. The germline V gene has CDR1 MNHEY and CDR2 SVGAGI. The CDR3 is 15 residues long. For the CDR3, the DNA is TGTGCCAGCAGTTACGGGGGGTTAGGCAACTATGGCTACACCTTC. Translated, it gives CASSYGGLGNYGYTF.

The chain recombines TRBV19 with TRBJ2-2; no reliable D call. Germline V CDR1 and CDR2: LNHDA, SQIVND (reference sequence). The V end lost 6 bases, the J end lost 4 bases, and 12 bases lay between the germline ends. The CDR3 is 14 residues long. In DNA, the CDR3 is TGTGCCAGTAGCCTTGCTCGATCCACCGGGGAGCTGTTTTTT. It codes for CASSLARSTGELFF.

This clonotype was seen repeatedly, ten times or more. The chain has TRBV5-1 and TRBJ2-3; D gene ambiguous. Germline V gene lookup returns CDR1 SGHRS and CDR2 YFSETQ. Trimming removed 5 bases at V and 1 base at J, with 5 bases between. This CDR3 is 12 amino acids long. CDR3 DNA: TGCGCCAGCAGTTACCGCACAGATACGCAGTATTTT. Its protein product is CASSYRTDTQYF. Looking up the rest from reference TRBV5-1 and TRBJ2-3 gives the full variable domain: KAGVTQTPRYLIKTRGQQVTLSCSPISGHRSVSWYQQTPGQGLQFLFEYFSETQRNKGNFPGRFSGRQFSNSRSEMNVSTLELGDSALYLCASSYRTDTQYFGPGTRLTVL.

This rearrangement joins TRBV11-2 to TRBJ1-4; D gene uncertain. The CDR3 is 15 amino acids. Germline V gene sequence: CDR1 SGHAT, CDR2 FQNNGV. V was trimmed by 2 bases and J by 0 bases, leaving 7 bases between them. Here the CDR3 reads CASSLHNPTNEKLFF. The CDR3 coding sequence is TGTGCCAGCAGCTTACACAACCCAACTAATGAAAAACTGTTTTTT.